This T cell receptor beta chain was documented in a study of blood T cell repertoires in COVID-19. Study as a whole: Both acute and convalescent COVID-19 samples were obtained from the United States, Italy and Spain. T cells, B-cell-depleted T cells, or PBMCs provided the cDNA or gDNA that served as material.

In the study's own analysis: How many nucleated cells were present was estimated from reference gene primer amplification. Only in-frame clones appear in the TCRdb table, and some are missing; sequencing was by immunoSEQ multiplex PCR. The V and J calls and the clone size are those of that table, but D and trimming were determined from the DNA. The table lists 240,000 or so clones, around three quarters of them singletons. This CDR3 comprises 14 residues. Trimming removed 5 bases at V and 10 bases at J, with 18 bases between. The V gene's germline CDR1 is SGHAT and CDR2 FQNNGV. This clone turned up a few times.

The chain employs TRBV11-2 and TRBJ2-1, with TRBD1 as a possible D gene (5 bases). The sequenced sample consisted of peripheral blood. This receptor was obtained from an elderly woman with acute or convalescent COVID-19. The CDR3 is CASSTDRGHREQFF. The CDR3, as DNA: TGTGCCAGCAGCACTGATAGGGGCCATCGGGAGCAGTTCTTC.